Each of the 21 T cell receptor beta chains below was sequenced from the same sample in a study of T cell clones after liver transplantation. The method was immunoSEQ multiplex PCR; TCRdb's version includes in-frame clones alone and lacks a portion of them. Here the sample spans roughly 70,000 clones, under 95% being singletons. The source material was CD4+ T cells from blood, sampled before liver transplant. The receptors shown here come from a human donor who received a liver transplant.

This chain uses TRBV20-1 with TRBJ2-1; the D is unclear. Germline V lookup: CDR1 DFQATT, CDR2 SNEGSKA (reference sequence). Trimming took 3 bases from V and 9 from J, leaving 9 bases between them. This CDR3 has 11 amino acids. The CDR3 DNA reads TGCAGTGCTAGCCCCGCATCTGAGCAGTTCTTC. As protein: CSASPASEQFF.

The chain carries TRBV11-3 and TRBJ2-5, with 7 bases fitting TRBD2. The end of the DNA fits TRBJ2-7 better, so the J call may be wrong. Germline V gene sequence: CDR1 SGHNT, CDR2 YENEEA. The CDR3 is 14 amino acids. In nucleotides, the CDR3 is TGTGCCAGCAGCAGCGGGACCTTCTCCTACGAGCAGTACTTC. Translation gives CASSSGTFSYEQYF.

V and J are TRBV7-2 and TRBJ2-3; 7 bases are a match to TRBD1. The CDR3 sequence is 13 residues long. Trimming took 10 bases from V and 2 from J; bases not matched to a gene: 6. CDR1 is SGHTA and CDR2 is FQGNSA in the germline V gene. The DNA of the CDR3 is TGTGCCACCCGGGACAGTCTCACAGATACGCAGTATTTT. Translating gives CATRDSLTDTQYF.

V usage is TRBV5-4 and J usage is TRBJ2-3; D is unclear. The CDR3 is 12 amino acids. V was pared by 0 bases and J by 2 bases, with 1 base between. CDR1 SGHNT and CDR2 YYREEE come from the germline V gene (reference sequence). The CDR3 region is CASSLDTDTQYF. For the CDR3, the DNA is TGTGCCAGCAGCTTGGACACAGATACGCAGTATTTT.

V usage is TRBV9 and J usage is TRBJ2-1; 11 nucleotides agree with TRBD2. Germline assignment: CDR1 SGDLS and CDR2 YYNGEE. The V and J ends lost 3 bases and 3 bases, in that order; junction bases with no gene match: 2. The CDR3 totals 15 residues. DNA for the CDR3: TGTGCCAGCAGCGCGCTAGCGGGGGGCTACAATGAGCAGTTCTTC. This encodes CASSALAGGYNEQFF.

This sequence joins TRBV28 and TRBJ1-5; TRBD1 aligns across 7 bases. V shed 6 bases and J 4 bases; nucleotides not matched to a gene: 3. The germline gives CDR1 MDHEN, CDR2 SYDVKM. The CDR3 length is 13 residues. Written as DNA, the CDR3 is TGTGCCAGCAGACGGGACAGAAATCAGCCCCAGCATTTT. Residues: CASRRDRNQPQHF.

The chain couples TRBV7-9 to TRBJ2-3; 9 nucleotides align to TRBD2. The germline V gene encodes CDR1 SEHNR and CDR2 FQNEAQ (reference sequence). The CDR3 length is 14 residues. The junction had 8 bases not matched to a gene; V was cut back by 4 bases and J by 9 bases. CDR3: CASSSQGGTSTQYF. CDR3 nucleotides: TGTGCCAGCAGCTCCCAGGGGGGGACTAGCACGCAGTATTTT.

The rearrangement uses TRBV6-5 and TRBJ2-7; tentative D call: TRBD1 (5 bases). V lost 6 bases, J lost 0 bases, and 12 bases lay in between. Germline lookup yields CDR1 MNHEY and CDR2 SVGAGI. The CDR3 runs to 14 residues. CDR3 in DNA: TGTGCCAGCAGCGACAGTTTGTACTCCTACGAGCAGTACTTC. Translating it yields CASSDSLYSYEQYF.

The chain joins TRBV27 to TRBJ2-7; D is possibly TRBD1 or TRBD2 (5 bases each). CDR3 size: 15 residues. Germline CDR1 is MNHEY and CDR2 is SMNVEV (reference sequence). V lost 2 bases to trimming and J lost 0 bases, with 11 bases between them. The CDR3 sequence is CASSLGPGSSYEQYF. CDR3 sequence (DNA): TGTGCCAGCAGTTTAGGTCCAGGGAGCTCCTACGAGCAGTACTTC.

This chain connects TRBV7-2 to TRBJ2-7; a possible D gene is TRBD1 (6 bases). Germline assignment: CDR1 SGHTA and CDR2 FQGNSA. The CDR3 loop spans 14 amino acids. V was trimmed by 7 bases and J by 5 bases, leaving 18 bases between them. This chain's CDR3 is CASNLGYRAHEQYF. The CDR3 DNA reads TGTGCCAGCAATCTTGGGTACAGGGCCCACGAGCAGTACTTC.

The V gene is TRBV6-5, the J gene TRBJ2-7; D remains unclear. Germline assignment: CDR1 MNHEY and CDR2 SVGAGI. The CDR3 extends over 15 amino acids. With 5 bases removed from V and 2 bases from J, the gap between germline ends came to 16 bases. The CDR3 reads CASSPSLTPAYEQYF. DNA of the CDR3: TGTGCCAGCAGTCCCTCCCTGACACCCGCCTACGAGCAGTACTTC.

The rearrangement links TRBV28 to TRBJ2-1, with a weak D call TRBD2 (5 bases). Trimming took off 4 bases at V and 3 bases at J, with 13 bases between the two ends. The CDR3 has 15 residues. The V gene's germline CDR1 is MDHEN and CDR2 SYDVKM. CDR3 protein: CASSSRVENYNEQFF. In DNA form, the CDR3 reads TGTGCCAGCAGTTCGAGGGTTGAGAACTACAATGAGCAGTTCTTC.

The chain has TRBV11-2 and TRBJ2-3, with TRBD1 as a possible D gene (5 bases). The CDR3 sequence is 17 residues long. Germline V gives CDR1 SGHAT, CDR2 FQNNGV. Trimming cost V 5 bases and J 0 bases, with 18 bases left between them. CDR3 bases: TGTGCCAGCAGCCAAAGGGGTAGGGGAAGGAGCACAGATACGCAGTATTTT. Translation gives CASSQRGRGRSTDTQYF.

The CDR3 protein is CASSLNWGYSGANVLTF. Here the CDR3 DNA reads TGTGCCAGCAGCTTAAACTGGGGGTACTCTGGGGCCAACGTCCTGACTTTC. The V and J genes are TRBV11-3 and TRBJ2-6; the D call may be TRBD1 or TRBD2 (5 bases each). V was clipped by 2 bases and J by 0 bases, with 11 bases between them. In germline, CDR1 is SGHNT, CDR2 YENEEA. The CDR3 extends over 17 amino acids.

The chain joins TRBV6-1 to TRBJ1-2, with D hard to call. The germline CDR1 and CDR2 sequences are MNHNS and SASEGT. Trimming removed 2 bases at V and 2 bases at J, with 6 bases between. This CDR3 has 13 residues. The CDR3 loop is CASSELGNYGYTF. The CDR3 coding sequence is TGTGCCAGCAGTGAACTGGGGAACTATGGCTACACCTTC.

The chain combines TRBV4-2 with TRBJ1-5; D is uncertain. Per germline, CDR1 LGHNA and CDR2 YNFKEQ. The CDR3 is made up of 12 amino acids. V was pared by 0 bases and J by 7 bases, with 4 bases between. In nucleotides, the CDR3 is TGTGCCAGCAGCCAAGATGACCAGCCCCAGCATTTT. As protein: CASSQDDQPQHF.

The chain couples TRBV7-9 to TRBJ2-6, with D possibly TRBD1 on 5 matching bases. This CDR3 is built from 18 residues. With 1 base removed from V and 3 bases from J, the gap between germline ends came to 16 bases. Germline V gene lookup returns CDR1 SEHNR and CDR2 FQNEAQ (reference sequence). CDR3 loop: CASSLGRRAVFGANVLTF. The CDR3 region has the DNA TGTGCCAGCAGCTTAGGTCGCAGGGCGGTATTTGGGGCCAACGTCCTGACTTTC.

CDR3: CASSFVSGANVLTF. The CDR3 nucleotides read TGTGCCAGCAGTTTCGTCTCTGGGGCCAACGTCCTGACTTTC. The chain couples TRBV2 to TRBJ2-6; D uncertain. The CDR3 is 14 residues long. V was pared by 5 bases and J by 0 bases, with 5 bases between. Germline V gives CDR1 SNHLY, CDR2 FYNNEI.

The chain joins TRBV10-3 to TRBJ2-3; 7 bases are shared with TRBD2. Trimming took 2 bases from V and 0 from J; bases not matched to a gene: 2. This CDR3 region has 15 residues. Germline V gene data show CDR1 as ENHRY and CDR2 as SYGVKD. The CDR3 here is CAISELAESTDTQYF. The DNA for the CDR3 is TGTGCCATCAGTGAGCTAGCGGAAAGCACAGATACGCAGTATTTT.

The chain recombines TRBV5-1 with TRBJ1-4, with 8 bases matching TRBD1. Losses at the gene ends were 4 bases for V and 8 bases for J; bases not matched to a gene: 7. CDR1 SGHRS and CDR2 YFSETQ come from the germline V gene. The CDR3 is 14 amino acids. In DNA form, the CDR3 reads TGCGCCAGCAGCCTAGGACAGGGAGGCGAAAAACTGTTTTTT. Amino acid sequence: CASSLGQGGEKLFF.

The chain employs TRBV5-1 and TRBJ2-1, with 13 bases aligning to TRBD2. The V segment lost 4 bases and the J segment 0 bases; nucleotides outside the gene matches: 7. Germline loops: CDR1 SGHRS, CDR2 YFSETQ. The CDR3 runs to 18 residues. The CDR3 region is CASSPEGLAGSSYNEQFF. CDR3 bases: TGCGCCAGCAGCCCGGAGGGACTAGCGGGAAGCTCCTACAATGAGCAGTTCTTC.